This TCR beta chain came from a study of blood T cell repertoires in COVID-19. Trimming removed 5 bases at V and 10 bases at J, with 17 bases between. This CDR3 region has 13 residues. Germline CDR1 and CDR2: SEHNR and FQNEAQ (reference sequence). As originally analysed: Counts of nucleated cells, estimated from reference gene primer amplification, were obtained. Sequenced by immunoSEQ multiplex PCR; TCRdb stores in-frame clones only, minus some. Clone size and V and J calls were adopted from that table, with D and trimming inferred from the DNA. The table has around 250,000 clones, just over 85% seen once.

The sequenced material came from peripheral blood. The V and J genes are TRBV7-9 and TRBJ1-1, with D perhaps matching TRBD1 (6 bases). The clonotype originates from a woman in her 30s with active or convalescent COVID-19. The CDR3 DNA reads TGTGCCAGCAGCGCTGCCGGGACACAGGGAGCTTTCTTT. Translation: CASSAAGTQGAFF. The whole variable domain, filled in from reference TRBV7-9 and TRBJ1-1, reads DTGVSQNPRHKITKRGQNVTFRCDPISEHNRLYWYRQTLGQGPEFLTYFQNEAQLEKSRLLSDRFSAERPKGSFSTLEIQRTEQGDSAMYLCASSAAGTQGAFFGQGTRLTVV.